These 29 T cell receptor beta chains came from one sample sequenced in a study of blood T cells in healthy people across ages (dated by TCRdb to the mid-2010s). Receptors were amplified or captured by 5' RACE. Sequenced on an Illumina HiSeq 2500. A second PCR of about 6 to 12 cycles was performed with a sample-barcoded 5' primer and a J-beta primer mix. TCRdb trimmed the raw reads at Q25, called clones with MiXCR and kept productive beta chains. Rows are unified per CDR3 protein, each entry keeping the most common DNA and genes. Across this sample there are some 1.5 million distinct CDR3 sequences, with 35% to 45% seen only once. The top ten constitute about 4.1% of the sample. Sequences were obtained from blood. These receptors all stem from a woman under 30 in good health.

In this sample, this clonotype turned up a few times. The genes are TRBV24-1 and TRBJ2-5, with TRBD1 as a possible D gene (6 bases). The V gene lost 11 bases and the J gene lost 5 bases, with 17 bases spanning the gap. The germline V gene encodes CDR1 KGHDR and CDR2 SFDVKD. The CDR3 covers 13 residues. CDR3 in DNA: TGTGCCATAGCAAGGGGGATAGGGGAGACCCAGTACTTC. This gives the protein CAIARGIGETQYF.

This clonotype was seen ten or more times. This sequence joins TRBV13 and TRBJ2-7; weak D call: TRBD2 (5 bases). V dropped 2 bases and J dropped 3 bases, with 11 bases sitting between them. The germline gives CDR1 PRHDT, CDR2 FYEKMQ (reference sequence). The length of the CDR3 is 14 residues. CDR3 coding DNA: TGTGCCAGCAGCTTACAGCTAGCAGTCTACGAGCAGTACTTC. This translates into CASSLQLAVYEQYF.

This clonotype was recorded many times. The chain has TRBV7-9 and TRBJ2-1; the D is unclear. The CDR3 runs to 10 residues. The V and J ends lost 3 bases and 10 bases respectively, with 4 bases between them. From germline, CDR1 is SEHNR and CDR2 FQNEAQ (reference sequence). The CDR3: CASSFSEQFF. DNA for the CDR3: TGTGCCAGCAGCTTCAGCGAGCAGTTCTTC.

The rearrangement uses TRBV10-3 and TRBJ2-7; no definite D call. The CDR3 extends over 13 amino acids. Deletions cut 3 bases from V and 0 bases from J, with 6 bases between. Germline lookup yields CDR1 ENHRY and CDR2 SYGVKD. Here the CDR3 reads CAISDQVSYEQYF. CDR3 DNA sequence: TGTGCCATCAGTGACCAGGTCTCCTACGAGCAGTACTTC.

This clonotype has only a few counts. V usage is TRBV24-1 and J usage is TRBJ2-1, with 9 bases matching TRBD2. Germline assignment: CDR1 KGHDR and CDR2 SFDVKD. V was clipped by 5 bases and J by 6 bases; unmatched bases: 13. The CDR3 contains 17 residues. CDR3 residues: CATSGTSAKLTGNEQFF. CDR3 coding DNA: TGTGCCACCAGTGGGACTAGCGCCAAACTAACGGGCAATGAGCAGTTCTTC.

Comment on this clonotype: This clone may be a read error of a much larger clone one base away. The chain couples TRBV7-2 to TRBJ1-4, with D perhaps TRBD1 (6 bases). V was cut by 6 bases and J by 7 bases, with 18 bases left in between. The CDR3 has 15 amino acids. The V gene's germline CDR1 is SGHTA and CDR2 FQGNSA. The CDR3 DNA is TGTGCCAGCAGTATACTTGGACAGAATAGTGAAAAACTGTTTTTT. Residues: CASSILGQNSEKLFF.

This clonotype was observed at least ten times. The rearrangement uses TRBV29-1 and TRBJ2-1; TRBD2 aligns across 9 bases. The CDR3 runs 16 residues. After removal of 1 base from V and 6 bases from J, the junction contained 10 bases not matched to a gene. Germline V CDR1 and CDR2: SQVTM, ANQGSEA. CDR3 sequence: CSVEGARLAAVNEQFF. The CDR3 DNA reads as TGCAGCGTTGAAGGCGCTAGACTAGCGGCTGTCAATGAGCAGTTCTTC.

As concerns this clonotype: The junction shows a germline mismatch at one end, possibly a read error. The chain recombines TRBV29-1 with TRBJ1-2; no clear D gene. Germline V gene lookup returns CDR1 SQVTM and CDR2 ANQGSEA. This CDR3 comprises 16 residues. The CDR3 bases are TGCAGCGTTGAAGAAGACGGAGAGGGTGGTGGCTATGACTACACCTTC. This gives the protein CSVEEDGEGGGYDYTF.

The rearrangement links TRBV4-1 to TRBJ1-2; D is undetermined. V was pared by 2 bases and J by 1 base, with 17 bases between. This CDR3 has 17 residues. Germline V gives CDR1 MGHRA, CDR2 YSYEKL. The CDR3 loop is CASSQPPGSPINYGYTF. CDR3 bases: TGCGCCAGCAGCCAACCCCCCGGCAGCCCGATTAACTATGGCTACACCTTC.

The chain carries TRBV19 and TRBJ2-3; unclear D gene. This CDR3 is 13 amino acids long. Trimming removed 4 bases at V and 6 bases at J, with 11 bases between. Germline V gene sequence: CDR1 LNHDA, CDR2 SQIVND (reference sequence). CDR3 region: CASSNGWVDTQYF. The CDR3 nucleotides are TGTGCCAGTAGTAATGGATGGGTGGATACGCAGTATTTT.

CDR3 in amino acids: CSASLGMGELFF. The CDR3 DNA reads as TGCAGTGCTAGTTTGGGGATGGGGGAGCTGTTTTTT. The rearrangement links TRBV20-1 to TRBJ2-2; D is ambiguous. The CDR3 length is 12 residues. The ends were cut back, 3 bases at V and 8 bases at J, with 10 bases in the middle. Germline CDR1 DFQATT, CDR2 SNEGSKA (reference sequence).

CDR3 residues: CASRQGNLNGYTF. In nucleotides, the CDR3 is TGTGCCAGCAGGCAGGGGAACCTGAATGGCTACACCTTC. The rearrangement joins TRBV6-2 or TRBV6-3 to TRBJ1-2, with a possible D match to TRBD1 (6 bases). The CDR3 is made up of 13 amino acids. Germline V gene sequence: CDR1 MNHEY, CDR2 SVGEGT. The V end lost 6 bases, the J end lost 6 bases, and 14 bases lay between the germline ends.

This clonotype was detected ten times or more. The V gene is TRBV12-3 or TRBV12-4, the J gene TRBJ2-3; TRBD2 matches at 10 bases. V lost 7 bases and J lost 3; bases outside the gene matches: 1. The CDR3 consists of 13 residues. The CDR3 DNA sequence: TGTGCCAGCAAACTAGCGGGGACAGATACGCAGTATTTT. It translates to CASKLAGTDTQYF.

The rearrangement joins TRBV7-2 to TRBJ1-5; a possible D gene is TRBD1 (5 bases). Germline V CDR1 and CDR2: SGHTA, FQGNSA. The CDR3 runs to 14 residues. Trimming took 1 base from V and 10 from J, leaving 14 bases between them. CDR3 residues: CASSLDARVKPQHF. The CDR3 bases are TGTGCCAGCAGCTTAGACGCCAGGGTCAAACCCCAGCATTTT. Using reference TRBV7-2 and TRBJ1-5 for the parts outside the CDR3, the full variable domain is GAGVSQSPSNKVTEKGKDVELRCDPISGHTALYWYRQSLGQGLEFLIYFQGNSAPDKSGLPSDRFSAERTGGSVSTLTIQRTQQEDSAVYLCASSLDARVKPQHFGDGTRLSIL.

V and J are TRBV7-8 and TRBJ2-7, with D maybe TRBD2 (6 bases). The V gene lost 2 bases and the J gene lost 6 bases, with 17 bases spanning the gap. The germline gives CDR1 SGHVS, CDR2 FQNEAQ. This CDR3 has 15 residues. CDR3 protein: CASSLPGGRHFEQYF. CDR3 nucleotide sequence: TGTGCCAGCAGCTTACCTGGAGGGAGACACTTCGAGCAGTACTTC.

Points on this clonotype: An end of the junction does not agree with germline; a read error may underlie this. The chain uses TRBV7-9 and TRBJ2-3; TRBD1 might be the D (6 bases). CDR3 length: 14 residues. Germline V gene data show CDR1 as SEHNR and CDR2 as FQNEAQ (reference sequence). The CDR3 coding sequence is TGTGCCGGCAGCTATACAGGGAGCACAGATACGCAGTATTTT. Translating gives CAGSYTGSTDTQYF.

The chain has TRBV6-2 or TRBV6-3 and TRBJ2-7; D tentatively reads TRBD1 or TRBD2 (5 bases each). The CDR3 loop spans 14 amino acids. Germline values: CDR1 MNHEY, CDR2 SVGEGT. V gave up 2 bases and J gave up 2 bases, with 10 bases separating them. The DNA of the CDR3 is TGTGCCAGCAGTTACGGGACGGCTACCTACGAGCAGTACTTC. Amino acid sequence: CASSYGTATYEQYF.

This clonotype is a singleton in its sample. The chain carries TRBV7-3 and TRBJ1-1, with D maybe TRBD1 (6 bases). The CDR3 extends over 15 amino acids. The V end was cut by 3 bases, the J end by 4 bases, with 15 bases between. In germline, CDR1 is SGHTA, CDR2 FQGTGA. The CDR3 region is CASSLLGSGVTEAFF. In nucleotides, the CDR3 is TGTGCCAGCAGCTTGCTTGGGTCAGGGGTCACTGAAGCTTTCTTT. The whole variable domain, remainder taken from reference TRBV7-3 and TRBJ1-1, is GAGVSQTPSNKVTEKGKYVELRCDPISGHTALYWYRQSLGQGPEFLIYFQGTGAADDSGLPNDRFFAVRPEGSVSTLKIQRTERGDSAVYLCASSLLGSGVTEAFFGQGTRLTVV.

The rearrangement links TRBV4-1 to TRBJ2-5; D gene ambiguous. The CDR3 extends over 15 amino acids. The V end was cut by 0 bases, the J end by 1 base, with 9 bases between. Looked up from germline, CDR1 is MGHRA and CDR2 is YSYEKL. In DNA form, the CDR3 reads TGCGCCAGCAGCCAAGACGCAGGTTCCCAAGAGACCCAGTACTTC. It yields the protein CASSQDAGSQETQYF.

The V gene is TRBV4-1, the J gene TRBJ2-7; 12 bases align to TRBD2. The CDR3 runs 17 residues. From germline, CDR1 is MGHRA and CDR2 YSYEKL. The trim removed 0 bases at V and 3 bases at J, leaving 6 bases unmatched. CDR3 bases: TGCGCCAGCAGCCAAGAAGCCGGGACTAGCGGGCGCTACGAGCAGTACTTC. Residues: CASSQEAGTSGRYEQYF.

The chain carries TRBV6-2 or TRBV6-3 and TRBJ1-5; TRBD1 matches 7 bases. J lost 6 bases, V lost 2 bases, and 4 bases had no gene match. Germline lookup yields CDR1 MNHEY and CDR2 SVGEGT. The CDR3 sequence is 14 residues long. The CDR3, as DNA: TGTGCCAGCAGTTACGGGGACAGAATTCAGCCCCAGCATTTT. Its translation: CASSYGDRIQPQHF.

This chain joins TRBV4-3 and TRBJ1-5; D possibly corresponds to TRBD1 (6 bases). CDR3 length equals 17 residues. Per germline, CDR1 LGHNA and CDR2 YSLEER. Between the trimmed V and J ends, which lost 0 bases and 5 bases, there was a span of 17 bases. Here the CDR3 DNA reads TGCGCCAGCAGCCAAGATTGGTCCAGCGAGGGGGATCAGCCCCAGCATTTT. Amino acids: CASSQDWSSEGDQPQHF.

The rearrangement uses TRBV4-1 and TRBJ2-5, with TRBD1 identical over 9 bases. This CDR3 is 16 amino acids long. Germline V gene sequence: CDR1 MGHRA, CDR2 YSYEKL. V gave up 5 bases and J gave up 5 bases; unmatched junction bases: 12. Written as DNA, the CDR3 is TGCGCCAGCAGCTACCACCCCCGGGACAGGGCGGAGACCCAGTACTTC. Its translation is CASSYHPRDRAETQYF.

The chain has TRBV28 and TRBJ1-1; D unresolved. V was cut by 7 bases and J by 3 bases, with 12 bases left in between. CDR3 length: 13 amino acids. The V gene's germline CDR1 is MDHEN and CDR2 SYDVKM. The CDR3 loop reads CASTPGGDTEAFF. DNA for the CDR3: TGTGCCAGCACCCCGGGAGGAGACACTGAAGCTTTCTTT.

A word on this clonotype: An end of the junction does not agree with germline; a read error may underlie this. The V gene is TRBV27, the J gene TRBJ2-1; D gene ambiguous. Germline V lookup: CDR1 MNHEY, CDR2 SMNVEV (reference sequence). The CDR3 is made up of 13 amino acids. CDR3 sequence reads: CASSLSVYHEQFF. The DNA for the CDR3 is TGTGCCAGCAGTTTATCAGTCTACCATGAGCAGTTCTTC.

The chain is built from TRBV20-1 and TRBJ2-7; 8 bases match TRBD2. The V gene end was trimmed by 0 bases and the J gene end by 3 bases; junction bases not matched to a gene: 7. This CDR3 has 15 amino acids. The germline V gene has CDR1 DFQATT and CDR2 SNEGSKA (reference sequence). The CDR3 region has the DNA TGCAGTGCTAGAGATCCTAGCGGGCCTGGCTACGAGCAGTACTTC. Its protein product is CSARDPSGPGYEQYF.

The chain joins TRBV10-3 to TRBJ2-7, with TRBD2 identical over 7 bases. The length of the CDR3 is 14 residues. The germline CDR1 and CDR2 sequences are ENHRY and SYGVKD. V shed 3 bases and J 3 bases; nucleotides not matched to a gene: 5. CDR3 in DNA: TGTGCCATCAGTGACCCAGCGGGGAACTACGAGCAGTACTTC. It yields the protein CAISDPAGNYEQYF.

This clonotype has just a few counts. This chain uses TRBV4-3 with TRBJ2-1, with 14 bases aligning to TRBD2. The CDR3 is 19 residues long. Trimming took 3 bases from V and 0 from J; bases not matched to a gene: 7. Germline CDR1 and CDR2: LGHNA and YSLEER. As DNA, the CDR3 is TGCGCCAGCAGCCATGAGGGACTAGCGGGAGTAGGCTCCTACAATGAGCAGTTCTTC. It specifies CASSHEGLAGVGSYNEQFF.

The chain has TRBV29-1 and TRBJ1-1, with D perhaps TRBD1 (5 bases). CDR1 is SQVTM, CDR2 ANQGSEA, per germline. V dropped 4 bases and J dropped 7 bases, with 13 bases sitting between them. CDR3 length: 12 amino acids. This CDR3 reads CSVAAWGNEAFF. CDR3 bases: TGCAGCGTTGCGGCGTGGGGGAATGAAGCTTTCTTT.